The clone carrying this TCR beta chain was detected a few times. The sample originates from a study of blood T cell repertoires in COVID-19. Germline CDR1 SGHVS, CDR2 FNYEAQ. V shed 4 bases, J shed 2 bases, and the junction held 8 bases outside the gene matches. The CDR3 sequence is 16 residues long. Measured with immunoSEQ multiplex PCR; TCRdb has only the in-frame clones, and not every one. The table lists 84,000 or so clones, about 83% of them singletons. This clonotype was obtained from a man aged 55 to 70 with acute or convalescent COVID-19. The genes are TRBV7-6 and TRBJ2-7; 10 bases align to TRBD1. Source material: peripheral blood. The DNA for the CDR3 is TGTGCCAGCAGCTCAAGGACCGGGACAGGGGCCTACGAGCAGTACTTC. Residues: CASSSRTGTGAYEQYF.